One TCR beta chain is described in this entry. The antigen remains unidentified. V was pared by 6 bases and J by 7 bases, with 18 bases between. The CDR3 has 14 residues. The germline V gene encodes CDR1 SQVTM and CDR2 ANQGSEA. Noted time point: sample taken at primary tumor resection. Material for sequencing was whole RNA from tumor, nontumor lung or frozen PBMC, left unsorted. The library protocol tagged each TCR cDNA with a unique molecular identifier. Via MiXCR, TCRdb re-called the 5' RACE reads, giving one row per CDR3 protein. The data hold around 45,000 distinct CDR3 sequences, with about 13% observed a single time. This sample was taken from a study of spatial heterogeneity in lung cancer. Study details: Alpha-chain sequences were consistently detected less often than beta-chain sequences. Raw sequencing reads included, on average, more than 8.5 appearances of each unique TCR and UMI combination. Broader study findings: Resection blood, more than follow-up blood, showed ubiquitous expanded tumor TCRs.

V usage is TRBV29-1 and J usage is TRBJ2-2; D is possibly TRBD2 (6 bases). The TCR sequence derives from a male donor with early-stage non-small cell lung cancer. Sequencing was performed on PBMCs, taken at surgery. The CDR3 sequence: CSVMPGTLDGELFF. DNA of the CDR3: TGCAGCGTGATGCCCGGGACTTTGGACGGGGAGCTGTTTTTT.